This TCR beta chain was identified during a study of blood T cell repertoires in COVID-19. The CDR3 is made up of 16 amino acids. Germline CDR1 and CDR2: SGHDN and FVKESK. Trimming removed 1 base from V and 6 bases from J, with 17 bases in between. The assay was immunoSEQ multiplex PCR, and TCRdb's table has in-frame clones only and misses some. The data contain 350,000 to 450,000 clones, around 85% of them singletons. The sequence was collected from a woman aged 18-30 years with acute or convalescent COVID-19. The chain couples TRBV14 to TRBJ2-3, with D maybe TRBD2 (6 bases). The source material was peripheral blood. CDR3 sequence (DNA): TGTGCCAGCAGCCAAGGGGTAGGCGGGGTAGCGGATACGCAGTATTTT. This gives the protein CASSQGVGGVADTQYF.